This is a list of T cell receptor beta chains from one sample in a study of response to subunit inactivated influenza vaccine. TCRdb passed the RT-PCR reads through MiXCR, listing each CDR3 protein once. The sample shows about 610,000 distinct CDR3 sequences, approximately 14% of them seen only once. The sequenced sample was PBMCs from blood, obtained 12 days after vaccination. These receptors originate from a man over 45 who received an inactivated influenza vaccine. CDR3s include the opening cysteine and the closing phenylalanine or tryptophan. Each record gives: CDR3 DNA, CDR3 protein, V gene, J gene, clone size, D gene. The D gene is left open where the match is weak. Clone sizes are given selectively: once, few, many, or a class where the clone is expanded.

CDR3 DNA: TGCAGTGCCCGGCAGGGGCACGGGGAGCTGTTTTTT
CDR3 protein: CSARQGHGELFF
V gene: TRBV20-1
J gene: TRBJ2-2
clone size: many
D gene: -

CDR3 DNA: TGCAGTGCTAGAGATACCGAGCGGGACCTCACAGATACGCAGTATTTT
CDR3 protein: CSARDTERDLTDTQYF
V gene: TRBV20-1
J gene: TRBJ2-3
clone size: -
D gene: TRBD2

CDR3 DNA: TGTGCCAGCAGCCACGACCTGAATTCACCCCTCCACTTT
CDR3 protein: CASSHDLNSPLHF
V gene: TRBV7-2
J gene: TRBJ1-6
clone size: -
D gene: -

CDR3 DNA: TGTGCCAGCAGCCGCAGGACACTTAGCACAGATACGCAGTATTTT
CDR3 protein: CASSRRTLSTDTQYF
V gene: TRBV5-4
J gene: TRBJ2-3
clone size: once
D gene: -

CDR3 DNA: TGTGCCAGCAACCCTTTCGAAGGATATGGCTACACCTTC
CDR3 protein: CASNPFEGYGYTF
V gene: TRBV2
J gene: TRBJ1-2
clone size: few
D gene: -

CDR3 DNA: TGTGCCAGCAGTCCAATGGCGCTAGCGGGAGCCAATGAGCAGTTCTTC
CDR3 protein: CASSPMALAGANEQFF
V gene: TRBV28
J gene: TRBJ2-1
clone size: few
D gene: TRBD2

CDR3 DNA: TGTGCCAGCAGCCCAAGGACAGGGTCCTACGAGCAGTACTTC
CDR3 protein: CASSPRTGSYEQYF
V gene: TRBV7-2
J gene: TRBJ2-7
clone size: many
D gene: TRBD1

CDR3 DNA: TGTGCCAGCAGCTTAGAGACAGGAGGCTACACCTTC
CDR3 protein: CASSLETGGYTF
V gene: TRBV7-2
J gene: TRBJ1-2
clone size: many
D gene: -

CDR3 DNA: TGTGCCAGCAGCGTAGACCCGGGGGCCCCCACTGAAGCTTTCTTT
CDR3 protein: CASSVDPGAPTEAFF
V gene: TRBV9
J gene: TRBJ1-1
clone size: -
D gene: -

CDR3 DNA: TGTGCCAGCACCCACCTGGGGACAGGGAATCAGCCCCAGCATTTT
CDR3 protein: CASTHLGTGNQPQHF
V gene: TRBV7-4
J gene: TRBJ1-5
clone size: few
D gene: TRBD1

CDR3 DNA: TGCAGTGCTCCAAGGGGAATTGGACAGCCCCAGCATTTT
CDR3 protein: CSAPRGIGQPQHF
V gene: TRBV20-1
J gene: TRBJ1-5
clone size: few
D gene: -

CDR3 DNA: TGTGCCAGCAGCGTAGCCAGTTTTGGCACAGATACGCAGTATTTT
CDR3 protein: CASSVASFGTDTQYF
V gene: TRBV9
J gene: TRBJ2-3
clone size: -
D gene: -

CDR3 DNA: TGCAGTGCTAGAAAAGGGGGCTGGGACACTGAAGCTTTCTTT
CDR3 protein: CSARKGGWDTEAFF
V gene: TRBV20-1
J gene: TRBJ1-1
clone size: few
D gene: TRBD1

CDR3 DNA: TGTGCCACCAGTGGCTCGGGACAGGACGAGCAGTTCTTC
CDR3 protein: CATSGSGQDEQFF
V gene: TRBV24-1
J gene: TRBJ2-1
clone size: -
D gene: TRBD1

CDR3 DNA: TGTGCCAGCAGTGGACGGACAGGACCTAGCACAGATACGCAGTATTTT
CDR3 protein: CASSGRTGPSTDTQYF
V gene: TRBV12-3/TRBV12-4
J gene: TRBJ2-3
clone size: -
D gene: TRBD1

CDR3 DNA: TGCAGTGCTATACGGACAGGGGGTAATCAGCCCCAGCATTTT
CDR3 protein: CSAIRTGGNQPQHF
V gene: TRBV20-1
J gene: TRBJ1-5
clone size: few
D gene: TRBD1

CDR3 DNA: TGTGCCAGCAGCCCTACGGGGGCCAATGAGCAGTTCTTC
CDR3 protein: CASSPTGANEQFF
V gene: TRBV5-5
J gene: TRBJ2-1
clone size: many
D gene: -

CDR3 DNA: TGTGCCAGCAGCGGCCGGACAGCTGAAGCTTTCTTT
CDR3 protein: CASSGRTAEAFF
V gene: TRBV7-2
J gene: TRBJ1-1
clone size: -
D gene: -

CDR3 DNA: TGCAGTGCTAGAGATCCGACAGGGGTGAGGGAGCAGTACTTC
CDR3 protein: CSARDPTGVREQYF
V gene: TRBV20-1
J gene: TRBJ2-7
clone size: few
D gene: TRBD1

CDR3 DNA: TGTGCCAGCAGTGCCAGGGTCGGGGAGGGCTACACCTTC
CDR3 protein: CASSARVGEGYTF
V gene: TRBV12-3/TRBV12-4
J gene: TRBJ1-2
clone size: -
D gene: -

CDR3 DNA: TGTGCCACCAGCTCCCAGAACTACAATGAGCAGTTCTTC
CDR3 protein: CATSSQNYNEQFF
V gene: TRBV15
J gene: TRBJ2-1
clone size: few
D gene: -

CDR3 DNA: TGTGCCAGCAGTCCGACCGGACAGGGCGTCTCAACTAATGAAAAACTGTTTTTT
CDR3 protein: CASSPTGQGVSTNEKLFF
V gene: TRBV28
J gene: TRBJ1-4
clone size: -
D gene: TRBD1

CDR3 DNA: TGCAGTGCTAGGGGGGTGGGGACAAACTACAATGAGCAGTTCTTC
CDR3 protein: CSARGVGTNYNEQFF
V gene: TRBV20-1
J gene: TRBJ2-1
clone size: -
D gene: -

CDR3 DNA: TGTGCCAGCAGTTTAGGTATAGCGGGACTATACAATGAGCAGTTCTTC
CDR3 protein: CASSLGIAGLYNEQFF
V gene: TRBV12-3/TRBV12-4
J gene: TRBJ2-1
clone size: few
D gene: TRBD2

CDR3 DNA: TGTGCCAGCAGCTTTGGGGACAGCTACGAGCAGTACTTC
CDR3 protein: CASSFGDSYEQYF
V gene: TRBV7-6
J gene: TRBJ2-7
clone size: many
D gene: TRBD1

CDR3 DNA: TGTGCCAGCAGTTACTCGGCTAGCGGGAGCCTGGGCGCCAAAAACATTCAGTACTTC
CDR3 protein: CASSYSASGSLGAKNIQYF
V gene: TRBV6-5
J gene: TRBJ2-4
clone size: -
D gene: TRBD2

CDR3 DNA: TGTGCCAGCAGCTTAGAGGGAGGGCGGCAGGGAATTGAGCAGTACTTC
CDR3 protein: CASSLEGGRQGIEQYF
V gene: TRBV7-2
J gene: TRBJ2-7
clone size: many
D gene: TRBD2

CDR3 DNA: TGTGCCAGCAGCTTAGTACTTACCGGGACCTCGGCTCCCGGCTACACCTTC
CDR3 protein: CASSLVLTGTSAPGYTF
V gene: TRBV7-9
J gene: TRBJ1-2
clone size: few
D gene: -

CDR3 DNA: TGTGCCAGCAGCCAGGGTTTAAGGCCCGTCCGTCCCTACGAGCAGTACTTC
CDR3 protein: CASSQGLRPVRPYEQYF
V gene: TRBV12-3/TRBV12-4
J gene: TRBJ2-7
clone size: -
D gene: -

CDR3 DNA: TGTGCCAGCAGTTACCGGGGGGGGGGACAGGCTTACAATGAGCAGTTCTTC
CDR3 protein: CASSYRGGGQAYNEQFF
V gene: TRBV6-5
J gene: TRBJ2-1
clone size: few
D gene: -

CDR3 DNA: TGTGCCAGCAGCCCACCGGGTAACCAAGAGACCCAGTACTTC
CDR3 protein: CASSPPGNQETQYF
V gene: TRBV7-6
J gene: TRBJ2-5
clone size: few
D gene: -

CDR3 DNA: TGTGCCAGCAGTTTGGAAAGGGGGCTTTCACCCCTCCACTTT
CDR3 protein: CASSLERGLSPLHF
V gene: TRBV12-3/TRBV12-4
J gene: TRBJ1-6
clone size: many
D gene: TRBD1

CDR3 DNA: TGCGCCAGCAACAGTATAGCGGGAGGGCCCGGGGAGCTGTTTTTT
CDR3 protein: CASNSIAGGPGELFF
V gene: TRBV5-1
J gene: TRBJ2-2
clone size: few
D gene: TRBD2

CDR3 DNA: TGCAGCGTTGATCTGACAGTAGAGACCCAGTACTTC
CDR3 protein: CSVDLTVETQYF
V gene: TRBV29-1
J gene: TRBJ2-5
clone size: -
D gene: -

CDR3 DNA: TGCAGCGTTCTCCTGGGGGAAAAACTGTTTTTT
CDR3 protein: CSVLLGEKLFF
V gene: TRBV29-1
J gene: TRBJ1-4
clone size: -
D gene: -

CDR3 DNA: TGTGCCAGCAGTTCTAGCGGGAGGGCCTCGGAGACCCAGTACTTC
CDR3 protein: CASSSSGRASETQYF
V gene: TRBV28
J gene: TRBJ2-5
clone size: few
D gene: TRBD2

CDR3 DNA: TGCAGTGCTATTTCGAACACCGGGGAGCTGTTTTTT
CDR3 protein: CSAISNTGELFF
V gene: TRBV20-1
J gene: TRBJ2-2
clone size: few
D gene: -

CDR3 DNA: TGTGCCAGCACCTACTCCGGTCAAGAGACCCAGTACTTC
CDR3 protein: CASTYSGQETQYF
V gene: TRBV12-3/TRBV12-4
J gene: TRBJ2-5
clone size: -
D gene: -

CDR3 DNA: TGCAGCGTTGTTGGTAGGCATGAAAAACTGTTTTTT
CDR3 protein: CSVVGRHEKLFF
V gene: TRBV29-1
J gene: TRBJ1-4
clone size: -
D gene: -

CDR3 DNA: TGCAGCGTTGGACAGGGTTGGGGGCAAGAGACCCAGTACTTC
CDR3 protein: CSVGQGWGQETQYF
V gene: TRBV29-1
J gene: TRBJ2-5
clone size: -
D gene: TRBD1

CDR3 DNA: TGTGCCAGCGGCAGAACTAATGAAAAACTGTTTTTT
CDR3 protein: CASGRTNEKLFF
V gene: TRBV2
J gene: TRBJ1-4
clone size: few
D gene: -

CDR3 DNA: TGTGCCACCAGCGCCAGACAGGGTGCATACGAGCAGTACTTC
CDR3 protein: CATSARQGAYEQYF
V gene: TRBV15
J gene: TRBJ2-7
clone size: few
D gene: TRBD1

CDR3 DNA: TGTGCCAGCAGCCTGACTATGACCGGGGAGCTGTTTTTT
CDR3 protein: CASSLTMTGELFF
V gene: TRBV3-1
J gene: TRBJ2-2
clone size: -
D gene: -

CDR3 DNA: TGTGCCAGCAGTACCCCGGCTGGGGCCAACGTCCTGACTTTC
CDR3 protein: CASSTPAGANVLTF
V gene: TRBV27
J gene: TRBJ2-6
clone size: few
D gene: -

CDR3 DNA: TGCAGCGTTGAAGGCACTGAAGCTTTCTTT
CDR3 protein: CSVEGTEAFF
V gene: TRBV29-1
J gene: TRBJ1-1
clone size: -
D gene: -

CDR3 DNA: TGCGCCAGCAGTAGGGGGACTACTCCACGAAACGACGAGCAGTACTTC
CDR3 protein: CASSRGTTPRNDEQYF
V gene: TRBV5-1
J gene: TRBJ2-7
clone size: few
D gene: -

CDR3 DNA: TGTGCCAGCAGCTTAGTTCCGGGACAGGGGGCCGGGGAGCTGTTTTTT
CDR3 protein: CASSLVPGQGAGELFF
V gene: TRBV7-8
J gene: TRBJ2-2
clone size: many
D gene: TRBD1

CDR3 DNA: TGTGCCACCAGAGAGACACGACAGGGGGCAGATACGCAGTATTTT
CDR3 protein: CATRETRQGADTQYF
V gene: TRBV24-1
J gene: TRBJ2-3
clone size: -
D gene: TRBD1

CDR3 DNA: TGTGCTAGTGGGGCTGACATGAAAAGCGGGAGCTCCTACAATGAGCAGTTCTTC
CDR3 protein: CASGADMKSGSSYNEQFF
V gene: TRBV12-5
J gene: TRBJ2-1
clone size: -
D gene: TRBD2

CDR3 DNA: TGTGCCAGCAGTTTGGACAGCTTAGCGGGGGGGCAAATAGATGATGAGCAGTTCTTC
CDR3 protein: CASSLDSLAGGQIDDEQFF
V gene: TRBV28
J gene: TRBJ2-1
clone size: few
D gene: TRBD2

CDR3 DNA: TGTGCCAGCAAAGACTACACAGATACGCAGTATTTT
CDR3 protein: CASKDYTDTQYF
V gene: TRBV6-1
J gene: TRBJ2-3
clone size: -
D gene: -

CDR3 DNA: TGCGCCAGCAGTTCACATTTAGCGGGAGGTCCCAACATTGGGGGAGATACGCAGTATTTT
CDR3 protein: CASSSHLAGGPNIGGDTQYF
V gene: TRBV10-2
J gene: TRBJ2-3
clone size: -
D gene: TRBD2

CDR3 DNA: TGTGCCAGCAGCCCACAATCGGGACAGTTGGACACCATATATTTT
CDR3 protein: CASSPQSGQLDTIYF
V gene: TRBV7-2
J gene: TRBJ1-3
clone size: few
D gene: TRBD1

CDR3 DNA: TGCGCCAGCAGTCCAGAGCGGCGGGGCTATGGCTACACCTTC
CDR3 protein: CASSPERRGYGYTF
V gene: TRBV10-2
J gene: TRBJ1-2
clone size: -
D gene: -

CDR3 DNA: TGTGCCAGCAGCCAATTCAGCGGGGGGCACAATGAGCAGTTCTTC
CDR3 protein: CASSQFSGGHNEQFF
V gene: TRBV4-2
J gene: TRBJ2-1
clone size: -
D gene: TRBD2

CDR3 DNA: TGTGCCAGCAGCTCCAGGCCCCTCGGAGCCGTCGAAACGCAGTATTTT
CDR3 protein: CASSSRPLGAVETQYF
V gene: TRBV7-2
J gene: TRBJ2-3
clone size: once
D gene: -

CDR3 DNA: TGCAGTGCCCCCGTCGGGGGCTCCTACGAGCAGTACTTC
CDR3 protein: CSAPVGGSYEQYF
V gene: TRBV20-1
J gene: TRBJ2-7
clone size: few
D gene: -

CDR3 DNA: TGTGCCAGCGCGGGAGCGGAAGAGACCCAGTACTTC
CDR3 protein: CASAGAEETQYF
V gene: TRBV2
J gene: TRBJ2-5
clone size: -
D gene: TRBD2

CDR3 DNA: TGTGCCAGCAGCTCGGGACGGATGGATCAGCCCCAGCATTTT
CDR3 protein: CASSSGRMDQPQHF
V gene: TRBV6-2/TRBV6-3
J gene: TRBJ1-5
clone size: -
D gene: -

CDR3 DNA: TGTGCCAGCAGCGTAGATGGCCTTACGGCACTTGGCACAGATACGCAGTATTTT
CDR3 protein: CASSVDGLTALGTDTQYF
V gene: TRBV9
J gene: TRBJ2-3
clone size: -
D gene: -